This TCR beta chain is from a study of T cells in Graves' hyperthyroidism and ophthalmopathy. Study at large: Peripheral blood was drawn at first diagnosis, prior to all treatment. Study-level findings and limits: Blood shared most expanded thyroid clonotypes above 0.001.

The V end lost 0 bases, the J end lost 2 bases, and 10 bases lay between the germline ends. This CDR3 region has 16 residues. Germline CDR1 and CDR2: SEHNR and FQNEAQ (reference sequence). Researchers took RNA transcripts and amplified the TCR beta CDR3 regions from them. The TCR CDR3 first-round RT-PCR relied on the HTBI primer set. Using its own MiXCR run on the multiplex PCR reads, TCRdb lists one record per CDR3 protein. The table includes nearly 750,000 distinct CDR3 sequences, about 35% detected once. This clonotype came up a few times. Its antigen is currently unknown. The chain recombines TRBV7-9 with TRBJ1-4; no clear D. The sequence was collected from a woman between 40 and 55 years old with Graves' hyperthyroidism. Sequencing input: blood. CDR3: CASSLARSVTNEKLFF. The CDR3 DNA is TGTGCCAGCAGCTTAGCGCGGTCGGTCACTAATGAAAAACTGTTTTTT.